A selection of T cell receptor beta chains follows, all from one sample in a study of beta chain features in type 1 diabetes. Here immunoSEQ multiplex PCR was the method, and the copy in TCRdb shows in-frame clones only, minus some. The sample consists of 810,000 or so clones, under 20% of them appearing once. Sequenced sample: naive CD4+ T cells from blood. The receptors come from a woman aged 18-29 years in good health. Both conserved end residues are part of each CDR3. Fields, in order: CDR3 length, V gene, J gene, D gene, clone size, CDR3 DNA, CDR3 protein. The D gene is left open where the match is weak. A clone size is listed for some rows: how often the clone was seen (once, few, many), or a class if it is expanded.

>14|TRBV6-5|TRBJ2-7|-|-
TGTGCCAGCAGTTACTCGAGATCCAGGTACGAGCAGTACTTC
CASSYSRSRYEQYF
>15|TRBV9|TRBJ2-3|-|-
TGTGCCAGCAGCGTAGCGGACCAAGCAGGGGATACGCAGTATTTT
CASSVADQAGDTQYF
>15|TRBV25-1|TRBJ1-5|-|-
TGTGCCAGCAGTCCGGCCCAGGGTCTCAATCAGCCCCAGCATTTT
CASSPAQGLNQPQHF
>13|TRBV9|TRBJ2-2|TRBD2|-
TGTGCCAGCGGGACTAGCAGCACCGGGGAGCTGTTTTTT
CASGTSSTGELFF
>13|TRBV5-6|TRBJ2-1|TRBD1|few
TGTGCCAGCAGCCCCGGGACAGGCAATGAGCAGTTCTTC
CASSPGTGNEQFF
>15|TRBV5-8|TRBJ2-1|-|few
TGTGCCAGCAGCTTGTTTAGGACGGGCTTAAATGAGCAGTTCTTC
CASSLFRTGLNEQFF
>17|TRBV4-3|TRBJ1-2|-|-
TGCGCCAGCAGCCAAGCAGTCGGGGCAGAGACTAACTATGGCTACACCTTC
CASSQAVGAETNYGYTF
>16|TRBV5-1|TRBJ2-1|-|few
TGCGCCAGCAGCTTGGCCACGGGAGTGGGTCTTAATGAGCAGTTCTTC
CASSLATGVGLNEQFF
>17|TRBV27|TRBJ2-6|-|-
TGTGCCAGCAGTTCCACTTCTTTTTACTCTGGGGCCAACGTCCTGACTTTC
CASSSTSFYSGANVLTF
>15|TRBV7-2|TRBJ1-2|-|-
TGTGCCAGCAGCCCTCACATGACAGGAAGCTATGGCTACACCTTC
CASSPHMTGSYGYTF
>12|TRBV21-1|TRBJ1-1|-|-
TGTGCCAGCAGCAAAGCGAGGGCTGAAGCTTTCTTT
CASSKARAEAFF
>17|TRBV7-9|TRBJ1-1|TRBD1|-
TGTGCCAGCAGCTATACTCCCGGGACAGGGTCAAACACTGAAGCTTTCTTT
CASSYTPGTGSNTEAFF
>15|TRBV7-2|TRBJ2-2|-|few
TGTGCCAGCAGCCACCGAACAGGGATCACCGGGGAGCTGTTTTTT
CASSHRTGITGELFF
>13|TRBV27|TRBJ2-7|-|few
TGTGCCAGCCGGGCGTCAGGCGGCTACGAGCAGTACTTC
CASRASGGYEQYF
>17|TRBV7-3|TRBJ2-2|TRBD2|few
TGTGCCAGCAGCTTAACGGGGGGACTAGCAGTCGCCGGGGAGCTGTTTTTT
CASSLTGGLAVAGELFF
>15|TRBV5-4|TRBJ2-1|TRBD2|few
TGTGCCAGCAGCTTGGGCGGGAGAAGCTACAATGAGCAGTTCTTC
CASSLGGRSYNEQFF
>18|TRBV4-3|TRBJ1-2|-|-
TGCGCCAGCAGCCAATCCCCCGACAGCCCGTCCAGAGTCTATGGCTACACCTTC
CASSQSPDSPSRVYGYTF
>22|TRBV13|TRBJ2-2|TRBD2|few
TGTGCCAGCAGCTTAGTCCGATCTGGGGACTACCTCGGGAGACTGATTCCCGGGGAGCTGTTTTTT
CASSLVRSGDYLGRLIPGELFF
>11|TRBV6-1|TRBJ2-7|-|-
TGTGCCAGCAGTGAATTCCACGAGCAGTACTTC
CASSEFHEQYF
>14|TRBV27|TRBJ2-7|-|-
TGTGCCAGCAGTACCGGACAGTCCCCCTACGAGCAGTACTTC
CASSTGQSPYEQYF
>15|TRBV6-5|TRBJ2-1|TRBD2|-
TGTGCCAGCAGTTCCCCGGGACTAGCTGCCAGTGAGCAGTTCTTC
CASSSPGLAASEQFF
>14|TRBV11-2|TRBJ2-7|-|-
TGTGCCAGCAGCTTAGGGGGTCATCCAAACGAGCAGTACTTC
CASSLGGHPNEQYF
>12|TRBV19|TRBJ2-2|TRBD1|few
TGTGCCAGTAGGGGACAGGCCGGGGAGCTGTTTTTT
CASRGQAGELFF
>14|TRBV9|TRBJ2-2|-|-
TGTGCCAGCAGCGTACAGGGGAACACCGGGGAGCTGTTTTTT
CASSVQGNTGELFF
>15|TRBV7-8|TRBJ2-5|-|-
TGTGCCAGCAGCCCGACTCGTCAGGGGGGAAAGACCCAGTACTTC
CASSPTRQGGKTQYF
>15|TRBV5-1|TRBJ2-1|-|-
TGCGCCAGCAGCTTGACCCTCATTGGGGCCAATGAGCAGTTCTTC
CASSLTLIGANEQFF